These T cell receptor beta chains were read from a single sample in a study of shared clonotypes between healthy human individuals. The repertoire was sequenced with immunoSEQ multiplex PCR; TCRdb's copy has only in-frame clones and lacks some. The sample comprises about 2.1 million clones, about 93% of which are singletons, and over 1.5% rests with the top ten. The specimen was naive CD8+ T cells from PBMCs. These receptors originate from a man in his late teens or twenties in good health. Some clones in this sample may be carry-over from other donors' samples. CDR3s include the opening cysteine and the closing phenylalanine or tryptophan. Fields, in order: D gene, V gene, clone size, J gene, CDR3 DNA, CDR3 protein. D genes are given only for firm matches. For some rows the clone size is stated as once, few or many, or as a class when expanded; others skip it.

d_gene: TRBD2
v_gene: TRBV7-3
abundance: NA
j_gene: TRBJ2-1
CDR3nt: TGTGCCAGCAGCTTAACGTCATTCCGGGAGGGCTCCTACAATGAGCAGTTCTTC
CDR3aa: CASSLTSFREGSYNEQFF

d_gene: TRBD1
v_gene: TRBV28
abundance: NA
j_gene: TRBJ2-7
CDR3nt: TGTGCCAGCAGTACAACGACAGGGGGGGTGGACGAGCAGTACTTC
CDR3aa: CASSTTTGGVDEQYF

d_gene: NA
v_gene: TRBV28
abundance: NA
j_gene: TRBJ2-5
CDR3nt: TGTGCCACCAGGGGGGGGAGTGAGGAGACCCAGTACTTC
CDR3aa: CATRGGSEETQYF

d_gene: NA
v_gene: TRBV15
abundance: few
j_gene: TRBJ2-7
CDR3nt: TGTGCCACCAGCAGACTCGGTGTAGGGGGCTCCTACGAGCAGTACTTC
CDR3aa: CATSRLGVGGSYEQYF

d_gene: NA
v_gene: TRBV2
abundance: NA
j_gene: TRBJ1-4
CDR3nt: TGTGCCAGCAGTGAAGCGTACAAAACCCCAACTAATGAAAAACTGTTTTTT
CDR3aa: CASSEAYKTPTNEKLFF

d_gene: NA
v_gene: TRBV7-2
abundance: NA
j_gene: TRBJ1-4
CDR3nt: TGTGCCAGCAGCTTAATAGGTGTTGGGAATGAAAAACTGTTTTTT
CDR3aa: CASSLIGVGNEKLFF

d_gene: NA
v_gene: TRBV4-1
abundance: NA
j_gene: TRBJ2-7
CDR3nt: TGCGCCAGCAGCCCCCGGGGGCTAAACTACGAGCAGTACTTC
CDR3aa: CASSPRGLNYEQYF

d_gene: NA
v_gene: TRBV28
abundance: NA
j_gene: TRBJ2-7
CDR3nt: TGTGCCAGCAGTTTGAGAGGGACTGGGGACGAGCAGTACTTC
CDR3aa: CASSLRGTGDEQYF

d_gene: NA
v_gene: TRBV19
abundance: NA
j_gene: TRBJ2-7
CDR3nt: TGTGCCAGTAGAGGGGGAGAGGGGCAGGACAAGCAGTACTTC
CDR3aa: CASRGGEGQDKQYF

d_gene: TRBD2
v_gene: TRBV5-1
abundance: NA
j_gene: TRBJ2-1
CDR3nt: TGCGCCAGCAGCTTCTGGCTAGCGGGCGGCAATGAGCAGTTCTTC
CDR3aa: CASSFWLAGGNEQFF

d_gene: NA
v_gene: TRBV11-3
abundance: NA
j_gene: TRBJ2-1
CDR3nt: TGTGCCAGCAGCTTAGGAGGCAGGGGCGCGTTTAACAATGAGCAGTTCTTC
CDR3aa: CASSLGGRGAFNNEQFF

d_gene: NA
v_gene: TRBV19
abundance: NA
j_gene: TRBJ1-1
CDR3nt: TGTGCCAGTAGTTGGGACAAGGGGTCGGGGACTGAAGCTTTCTTT
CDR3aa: CASSWDKGSGTEAFF

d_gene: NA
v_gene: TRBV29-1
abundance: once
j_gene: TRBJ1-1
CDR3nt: TGCAGCGCTTTCCCTGGACCGAGCATGAACACTGAAGCTTTCTTT
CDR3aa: CSAFPGPSMNTEAFF

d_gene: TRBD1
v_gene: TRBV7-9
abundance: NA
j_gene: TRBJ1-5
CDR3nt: TGTGCCAGCAGCTGGGACAGGGCTGGCAATCAGCCCCAGCATTTT
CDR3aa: CASSWDRAGNQPQHF

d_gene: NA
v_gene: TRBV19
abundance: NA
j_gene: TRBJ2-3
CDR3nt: TGTGCCAGTAGTATAGAGGACAGATCAGATACGCAGTATTTT
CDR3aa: CASSIEDRSDTQYF

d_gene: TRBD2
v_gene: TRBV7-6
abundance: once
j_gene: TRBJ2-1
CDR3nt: TGTGCCAGCAGCTTACGTAGCGGGGGCTACAATGAGCAGTTCTTC
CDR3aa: CASSLRSGGYNEQFF

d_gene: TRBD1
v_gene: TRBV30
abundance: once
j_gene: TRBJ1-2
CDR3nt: TGTGCCTGGAGTCTCGGACAGGGTACCTATGGCTACACCTTC
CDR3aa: CAWSLGQGTYGYTF

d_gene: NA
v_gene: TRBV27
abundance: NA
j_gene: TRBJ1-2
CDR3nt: TGTGCCAGCAGTCAGGGGTCTGGGCTTGGCTACACCTTC
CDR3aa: CASSQGSGLGYTF

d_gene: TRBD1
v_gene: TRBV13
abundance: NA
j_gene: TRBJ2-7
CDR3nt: TGTGCCAGCAGCCGTGGGGACAGGGGCCACGAGCAGTACTTC
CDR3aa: CASSRGDRGHEQYF

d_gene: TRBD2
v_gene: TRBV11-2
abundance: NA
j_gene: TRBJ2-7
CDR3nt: TGTGCCAGCAGCTTAGAGGGCGGGAGGGGGTACGAGCAGTACTTC
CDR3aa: CASSLEGGRGYEQYF

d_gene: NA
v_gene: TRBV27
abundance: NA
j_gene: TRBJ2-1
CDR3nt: TGTGCCAGCAGTCCCAACCCGACGACGACCCGCATCGGTAGATACAATGAGCAGTTCTTC
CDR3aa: CASSPNPTTTRIGRYNEQFF

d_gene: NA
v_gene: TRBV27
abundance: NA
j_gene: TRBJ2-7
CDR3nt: TGTGCCAGCAGGGGGGTCTACCCAGGGGGGGCCGAGCAGTACTTC
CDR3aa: CASRGVYPGGAEQYF

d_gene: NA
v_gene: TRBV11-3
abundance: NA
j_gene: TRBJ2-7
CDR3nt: TGTGCCAGCAGCTTAGAGGGGCGGGCCTACGAGCAGTACTTC
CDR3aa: CASSLEGRAYEQYF

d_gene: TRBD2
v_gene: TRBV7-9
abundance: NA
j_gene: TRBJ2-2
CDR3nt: TGTGCCAGCAGCTCCCGGACTAGCCAAAACACCGGGGAGCTGTTTTTT
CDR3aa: CASSSRTSQNTGELFF

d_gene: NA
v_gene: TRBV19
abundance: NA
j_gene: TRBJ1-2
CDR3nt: TGTGCCAGTAGAACACCGGACGGCAACTATGGCTACACCTTC
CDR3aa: CASRTPDGNYGYTF

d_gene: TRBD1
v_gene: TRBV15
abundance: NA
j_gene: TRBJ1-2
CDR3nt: TGTGCCACCAGCAGCGACAGGGATAACTATGGCTACACCTTC
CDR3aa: CATSSDRDNYGYTF

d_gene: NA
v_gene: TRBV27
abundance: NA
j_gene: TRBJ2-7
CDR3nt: TGTGCCAGCAGAGGATTTAACTACGAGCAGTACTTC
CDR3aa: CASRGFNYEQYF

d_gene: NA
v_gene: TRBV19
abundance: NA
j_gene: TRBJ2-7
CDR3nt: TGTGCCAGTAGAAACGGTACCTACGAGCAGTACTTC
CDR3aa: CASRNGTYEQYF

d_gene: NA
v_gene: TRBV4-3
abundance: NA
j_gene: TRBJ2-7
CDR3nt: TGCGCCAGCAGCCAAGATGGGCGGAGAGGCTACGAGCAGTACTTC
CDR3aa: CASSQDGRRGYEQYF

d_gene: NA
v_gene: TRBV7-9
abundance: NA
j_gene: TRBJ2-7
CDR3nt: TGTGCCAGCAGCTTAGGGTGGGGCAGTCGCTACGAGCAGTACTTC
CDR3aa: CASSLGWGSRYEQYF

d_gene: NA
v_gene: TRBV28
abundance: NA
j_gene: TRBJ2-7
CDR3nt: TGTGCCAGCAGTTTAGTGGGGGGCCCGTCCGAGCAGTACTTC
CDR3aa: CASSLVGGPSEQYF

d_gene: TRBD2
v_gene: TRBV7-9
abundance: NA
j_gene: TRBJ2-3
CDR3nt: TGTGCCAGCAGCTGGGGGAGGGAGGGCCCAGACACAGATACGCAGTATTTT
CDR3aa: CASSWGREGPDTDTQYF